This record covers a single TCR beta chain. The target antigen is unknown. The entry originates in a study of cytomegalovirus exposure and HLA in healthy donors. Primers for the PCR totalled 60 Vbeta and 13 Jbeta. Assay used: immunoSEQ multiplex PCR; TCRdb lists only in-frame clones, some missing. The sample carries about 210,000 clones, roughly 83% recorded once. Study findings and constraints: Productive status was seen about 90% or about 30% of the time for most TCR beta V segments in an earlier analysis. According to the study, 160 or so TCR beta chains were cytomegalovirus-associated. Most subjects' HLA-A and HLA-B alleles were reportedly predicted from TCR beta sequences. It was confirmed in vitro that three of the CMV-associated chains were specific for CMV antigens.

Germline V gives CDR1 KGHSH, CDR2 LQKENI. The ends were cut back, 2 bases at V and 4 bases at J, with 20 bases in the middle. The CDR3 totals 17 residues. The chain couples TRBV18 to TRBJ1-2; tentatively, D is TRBD1 (5 bases). The sequencing input was PBMCs. The sequence derives from a male donor in good health and CMV-seropositive. CDR3 in amino acids: CASSPSSTGPQLYGYTF. In nucleotides, the CDR3 is TGTGCCAGCTCACCATCCTCTACAGGCCCCCAGCTCTATGGCTACACCTTC.